Listed here are 22 T cell receptor beta chains from one sample, sequenced in a study of control samples from healthy donors and cancer patients. Measured with immunoSEQ multiplex PCR; TCRdb has only the in-frame clones, and not every one. The sample holds 70,000 or so clones, roughly 82% seen once. Material: PBMCs. These receptor sequences come from a woman in her 50s with lung cancer.

The rearrangement joins TRBV10-3 to TRBJ1-4; no firm D call. The CDR3 contains 14 residues. CDR1 is ENHRY and CDR2 is SYGVKD in the germline V gene. V gave up 2 bases and J gave up 8 bases, with 12 bases separating them. The chain's CDR3 is CAISEATSDEKLFF. CDR3 sequence (DNA): TGTGCCATCAGTGAGGCGACAAGTGACGAAAAACTGTTTTTT.

In its sample, this clone was seen once. V and J are TRBV6-6 and TRBJ1-5, with 7 bases fitting TRBD1. CDR1 and CDR2 from the germline V gene are MNHNY and SVGAGI (reference sequence). The ends lost 5 bases at V and 2 bases at J; junction bases unmatched: 6. The CDR3 is 15 residues long. CDR3 region: CASSRQGLGNQPQHF. The CDR3 bases are TGTGCCAGCAGTCGACAGGGTCTGGGCAATCAGCCCCAGCATTTT.

V and J are TRBV10-3 and TRBJ1-1; D might be TRBD1 (6 bases). Per the germline V gene, CDR1 is ENHRY and CDR2 is SYGVKD. The CDR3 has 14 residues. The germline V and J ends were trimmed by 4 bases and 1 base, with 10 bases remaining between them. In DNA, the CDR3 is TGTGCCATCAGTGGTCAGGGGCAGAACACTGAAGCTTTCTTT. Its protein product is CAISGQGQNTEAFF.

The CDR3 here is CASSLDADGFRTYNEQFF. The CDR3, as DNA: TGTGCCAGCAGCTTAGACGCCGATGGGTTTCGGACCTACAATGAGCAGTTCTTC. This sequence joins TRBV11-3 and TRBJ2-1; D not certain. CDR1 and CDR2 from the germline V gene are SGHNT and YENEEA. The V and J ends lost 0 bases and 2 bases respectively, with 17 bases between them. This CDR3 contains 18 residues.

V is TRBV7-9 and J is TRBJ1-6, with TRBD1 identical over 9 bases. The CDR3 sequence is 15 residues long. Germline V gives CDR1 SEHNR, CDR2 FQNEAQ (reference sequence). With V trimmed by 5 bases and J by 7 bases, 6 bases remained unmatched. The CDR3 reads CASSVGQGSNSPLHF. The CDR3 nucleotides read TGTGCCAGCAGCGTGGGACAGGGAAGCAATTCACCCCTCCACTTT.

The rearrangement joins TRBV6-2 or TRBV6-3 to TRBJ2-1; 7 nucleotides align to TRBD1. Per germline, CDR1 MNHEY and CDR2 SVGEGT. After removal of 2 bases from V and 6 bases from J, the junction contained 16 bases not matched to a gene. CDR3 size: 18 residues. CDR3 nucleotide sequence: TGTGCCAGCAGTTACATAAGACAGGGCGGGTTTTACGGCAATGAGCAGTTCTTC. Its translation: CASSYIRQGGFYGNEQFF.

The chain uses TRBV2 and TRBJ2-7; TRBD1 is a possible D gene (6 bases). Looked up from germline, CDR1 is SNHLY and CDR2 is FYNNEI. CDR3 length: 14 residues. V lost 4 bases and J 0 bases, leaving 10 bases between the germline ends. The CDR3 nucleotides are TGTGCCAGCAGTGGTGGCAGGGGCTCCTACGAGCAGTACTTC. Protein sequence: CASSGGRGSYEQYF.

This chain links TRBV30 with TRBJ2-7; 7 bases align to TRBD1. The CDR3 sequence is 14 residues long. Trimming at V came to 1 base and at J to 8 bases, leaving 11 bases not matched to a gene. Germline loops: CDR1 GTSNPN, CDR2 SVGIG (reference sequence). The CDR3 loop reads CAWSGDRSPTKQYF. CDR3 coding DNA: TGTGCCTGGAGTGGGGACAGATCTCCTACGAAGCAGTACTTC. Complete variable domain (other parts from reference TRBV30 and TRBJ2-7): SQTIHQWPATLVQPVGSPLSLECTVEGTSNPNLYWYRQAAGRGLQLLFYSVGIGQISSEVPQNLSASRPQDRQFILSSKKLLLSDSGFYLCAWSGDRSPTKQYFGPGTRLTVT.

This clone was picked up one time. CDR3 in DNA: TGTGCCAGCCTTACTCAGGTGAACACCGGGGAGCTGTTTTTT. Protein: CASLTQVNTGELFF. The chain links TRBV2 to TRBJ2-2; D is undetermined. V lost 8 bases to trimming and J lost 1 base, with 11 bases between them. Germline V gives CDR1 SNHLY, CDR2 FYNNEI. The CDR3 is 14 amino acids.

This sequence joins TRBV7-2 and TRBJ1-4; D gene uncertain. The ends were cut back, 5 bases at V and 6 bases at J, with 10 bases in the middle. The CDR3 runs 13 residues. Germline lookup yields CDR1 SGHTA and CDR2 FQGNSA. The DNA for the CDR3 is TGTGCCAGCAGCCCAACTGCTGATGAAAAACTGTTTTTT. This encodes CASSPTADEKLFF.

This chain links TRBV9 with TRBJ2-1; 11 nucleotides line up with TRBD2. The V gene end was trimmed by 4 bases and the J gene end by 6 bases; junction bases not matched to a gene: 6. The CDR3 length is 15 residues. The germline V gene has CDR1 SGDLS and CDR2 YYNGEE. This CDR3 reads CASSPALAGVNEQFF. The CDR3 DNA sequence: TGTGCCAGCAGCCCAGCACTAGCGGGGGTCAATGAGCAGTTCTTC.

J is TRBJ2-7 and V is TRBV24-1; 11 bases are a match to TRBD2. V lost 4 bases, J lost 6 bases, and 13 bases stayed unmatched. This CDR3 has 17 amino acids. CDR1 is KGHDR, CDR2 SFDVKD, per germline. This CDR3 is CATSDQPGTSGGGEQYF. The CDR3 nucleotides read TGTGCCACCAGTGACCAACCCGGGACTAGCGGAGGCGGCGAGCAGTACTTC.

The J gene is TRBJ1-2, the V gene TRBV12-3 or TRBV12-4; unclear D gene. V gave up 1 base and J gave up 8 bases, with 11 bases separating them. The CDR3 length is 13 residues. Written as DNA, the CDR3 is TGTGCCAGCAGTTTAGGGGAGCGGCCCGGCTACACCTTC. Translated, it gives CASSLGERPGYTF.

V and J are TRBV4-3 and TRBJ1-2, with D perhaps TRBD1 (5 bases). Germline V gene data show CDR1 as LGHNA and CDR2 as YSLEER. The V end lost 0 bases, the J end lost 7 bases, and 18 bases lay between the germline ends. This CDR3 is built from 16 residues. The CDR3 coding sequence is TGCGCCAGCAGCCAAGATCCGGGACCCCTCAAAGGTGGCTACACCTTC. Amino acids: CASSQDPGPLKGGYTF.

The chain has TRBV30 and TRBJ1-4, with D perhaps matching TRBD1 (6 bases). Germline V CDR1 and CDR2: GTSNPN, SVGIG (reference sequence). This CDR3 is 14 amino acids long. With 1 base removed from V and 8 bases from J, the gap between germline ends came to 14 bases. This CDR3 reads CAWSETGRGEKLFF. The CDR3 nucleotides read TGTGCCTGGAGTGAGACAGGCCGAGGGGAAAAACTGTTTTTT.

This clone occurred once. The V and J genes are TRBV6-5 and TRBJ1-6; tentative D call: TRBD1 (6 bases). Between the trimmed V and J ends, which lost 5 bases and 6 bases, there was a span of 8 bases. Germline loops: CDR1 MNHEY, CDR2 SVGAGI. The length of the CDR3 is 13 residues. The CDR3 DNA sequence: TGTGCCAGCAGTAGGGGGGGTAATTCACCCCTCCACTTT. As protein: CASSRGGNSPLHF.

The chain couples TRBV10-3 to TRBJ1-3, with D possibly matching TRBD1 (5 bases). CDR1 is ENHRY, CDR2 SYGVKD, per germline. The V end was cut by 7 bases, the J end by 2 bases, with 15 bases between. The length of the CDR3 is 15 residues. In DNA, the CDR3 is TGTGCCATCAAGGGGACCGGGGAAACTGGAAACACCATATATTTT. This translates into CAIKGTGETGNTIYF.

This rearrangement joins TRBV4-3 to TRBJ2-1, with D possibly called TRBD1 or TRBD2 (5 bases each). Per the germline V gene, CDR1 is LGHNA and CDR2 is YSLEER. The CDR3 totals 16 residues. V was cut by 0 bases and J by 8 bases, with 17 bases left in between. In DNA form, the CDR3 reads TGCGCCAGCAGCCAAGAACGGGGCTGGGGTTGGGATGAGCAGTTCTTC. Its translation: CASSQERGWGWDEQFF.

This chain uses TRBV19 with TRBJ2-6; 7 nucleotides line up with TRBD1. This CDR3 has 16 amino acids. Trimming took 3 bases from V and 0 from J; bases not matched to a gene: 2. Per the germline V gene, CDR1 is LNHDA and CDR2 is SQIVND (reference sequence). CDR3 residues: CASSIYRGSGANVLTF. The CDR3 coding sequence is TGTGCCAGTAGTATCTACAGGGGCTCTGGGGCCAACGTCCTGACTTTC.

Turning to this clone: Other DNA sequences in this specimen translate into the identical CDR3. J is TRBJ1-5 and V is TRBV5-1; D is unclear. Trimming removed 0 bases at V and 8 bases at J, with 12 bases between. The CDR3 loop spans 14 amino acids. Per the germline V gene, CDR1 is SGHRS and CDR2 is YFSETQ. CDR3: CASSLGQVNEPQHF. The CDR3 DNA follows: TGCGCCAGCAGCTTGGGACAAGTTAACGAGCCCCAGCATTTT.

V and J are TRBV18 and TRBJ1-1; weak D call: TRBD1 (5 bases). The germline CDR1 and CDR2 sequences are KGHSH and LQKENI. This CDR3 has 17 amino acids. V lost 1 base to trimming and J lost 10 bases, with 25 bases between them. The CDR3, as DNA: TGTGCCAGCTCACCACAAGACAGCCCAAAGGGTGAAAAAGGAGCTTTCTTT. The encoded protein is CASSPQDSPKGEKGAFF.

This clone was recorded only once. The CDR3 reads CASWGESGQHYGYTF. The CDR3, as DNA: TGCGCCAGCTGGGGCGAGAGTGGACAACACTATGGCTACACCTTC. The chain recombines TRBV5-1 with TRBJ1-2, with a weak D call TRBD1 (5 bases). Between the trimmed V and J ends, which lost 7 bases and 3 bases, there was a span of 19 bases. CDR3 length: 15 residues. Germline assignment: CDR1 SGHRS and CDR2 YFSETQ.